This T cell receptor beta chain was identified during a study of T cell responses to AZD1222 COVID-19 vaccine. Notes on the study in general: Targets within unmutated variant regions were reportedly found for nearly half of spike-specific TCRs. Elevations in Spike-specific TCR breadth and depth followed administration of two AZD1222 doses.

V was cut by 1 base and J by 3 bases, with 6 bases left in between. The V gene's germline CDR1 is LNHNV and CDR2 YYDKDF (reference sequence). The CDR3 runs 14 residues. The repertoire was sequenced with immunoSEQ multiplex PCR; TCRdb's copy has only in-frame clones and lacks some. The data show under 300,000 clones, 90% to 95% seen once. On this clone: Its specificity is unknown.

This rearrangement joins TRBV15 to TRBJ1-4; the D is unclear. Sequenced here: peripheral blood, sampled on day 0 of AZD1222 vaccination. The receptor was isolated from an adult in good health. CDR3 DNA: TGTGCCACCAGCAGAGGAACGTCTAATGAAAAACTGTTTTTT. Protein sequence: CATSRGTSNEKLFF. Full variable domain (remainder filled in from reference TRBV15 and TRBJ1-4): DAMVIQNPRYQVTQFGKPVTLSCSQTLNHNVMYWYQQKSSQAPKLLFHYYDKDFNNEADTPDNFQSRRPNTSFCFLDIRSPGLGDTAMYLCATSRGTSNEKLFFGSGTQLSVL.